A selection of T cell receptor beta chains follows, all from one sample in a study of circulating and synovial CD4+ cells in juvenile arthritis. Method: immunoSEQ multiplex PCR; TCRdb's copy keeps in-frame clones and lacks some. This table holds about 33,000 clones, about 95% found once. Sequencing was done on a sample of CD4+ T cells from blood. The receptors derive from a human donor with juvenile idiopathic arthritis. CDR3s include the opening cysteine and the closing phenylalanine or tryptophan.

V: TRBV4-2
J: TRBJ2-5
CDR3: CASSQDKGLAGDAETQYF

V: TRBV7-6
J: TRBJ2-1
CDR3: CASSLAGSEQFF

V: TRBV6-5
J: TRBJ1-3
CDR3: CASSQGQGSRNTIYF

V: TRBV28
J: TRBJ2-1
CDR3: CASSPGLARDEQFF

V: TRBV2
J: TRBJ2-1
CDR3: CASSEGMGGYEQFF

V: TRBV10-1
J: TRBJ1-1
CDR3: CASSPTVSSTEAFF

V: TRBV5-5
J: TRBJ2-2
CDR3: CASSRRALAGVGTGELFF

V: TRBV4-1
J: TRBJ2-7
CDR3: CASSQSTLDGGFYEQYF

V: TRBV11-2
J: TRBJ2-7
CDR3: CASSLSGNGYEQYF

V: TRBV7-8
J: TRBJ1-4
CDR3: CASSLPRGEKLFF

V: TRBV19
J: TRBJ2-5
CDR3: CASTPTGQETQYF

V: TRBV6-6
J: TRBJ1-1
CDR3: CASRPSGTGRNTEAFF

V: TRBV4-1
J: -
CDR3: CASSPGLADSYEQYF

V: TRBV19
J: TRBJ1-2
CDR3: CASRDRALYGYTF

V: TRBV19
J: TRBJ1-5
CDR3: CASRDRGQGNQPQHF

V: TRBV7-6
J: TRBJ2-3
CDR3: CASSLATTSGFTDTQYF

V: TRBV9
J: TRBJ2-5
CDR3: CASSLLGQLQETQYF

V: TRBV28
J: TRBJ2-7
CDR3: CASARRGGSSYEQYF

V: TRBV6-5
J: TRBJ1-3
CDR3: CASSYSPRTGGNTIYF

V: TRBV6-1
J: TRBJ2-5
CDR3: CASSELNGGQGAQYF

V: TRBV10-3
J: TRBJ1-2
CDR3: CAISEEGKLYGYTF

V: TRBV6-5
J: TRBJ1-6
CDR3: CASSSGTGTRTLHF

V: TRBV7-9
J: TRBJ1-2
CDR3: CASSRDRNYGYTF

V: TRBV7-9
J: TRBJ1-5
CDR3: CASSPSGGDNQPQHF

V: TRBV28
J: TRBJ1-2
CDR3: CASRAGGSYGYTF

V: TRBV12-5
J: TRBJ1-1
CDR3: CASGPGTGTAFF

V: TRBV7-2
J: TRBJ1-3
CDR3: CASSLDRPGLSSGNTIYF

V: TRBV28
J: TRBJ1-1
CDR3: CASSLGGGGTEAFF

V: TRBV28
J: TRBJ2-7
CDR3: CASSLRTRDEQYF

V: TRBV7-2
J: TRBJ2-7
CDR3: CASSLAAGVRYEQYF

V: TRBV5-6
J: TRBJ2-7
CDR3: CASSLPDTYEQYF

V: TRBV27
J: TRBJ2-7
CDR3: CASSLATGGDPYEQYF

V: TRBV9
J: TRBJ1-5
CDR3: CASSVASPPHSNQPQHF

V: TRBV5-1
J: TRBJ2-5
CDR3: CASSLEGGAWETQYF

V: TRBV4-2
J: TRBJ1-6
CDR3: CASSRPGDNSPLHF

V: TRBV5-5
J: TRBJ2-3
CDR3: CASSFGSGAIDTQYF

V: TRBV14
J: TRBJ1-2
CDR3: CASSPSGAGGYTF

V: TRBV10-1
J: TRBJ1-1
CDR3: CASSESTGIEGAFF

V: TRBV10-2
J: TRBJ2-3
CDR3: CASSESSLADHTDTQYF

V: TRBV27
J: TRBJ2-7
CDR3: CASSFDRKAYEQYF

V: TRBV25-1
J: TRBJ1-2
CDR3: CASSIRDGYTF

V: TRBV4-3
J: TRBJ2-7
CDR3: CASSPKGLAGGYEQYF

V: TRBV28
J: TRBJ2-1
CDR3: CASSSTGGGHNEQFF

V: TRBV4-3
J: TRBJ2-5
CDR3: CASSPAGGQETQYF

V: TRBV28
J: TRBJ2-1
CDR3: CASSLSGLAGTNEQFF

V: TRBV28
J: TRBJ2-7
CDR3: CASSAGGGEGYEQYF

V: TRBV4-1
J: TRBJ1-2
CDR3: CASSPGPRGRGNGYTF

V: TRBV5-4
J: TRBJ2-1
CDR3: CASSHPGGNEQFF

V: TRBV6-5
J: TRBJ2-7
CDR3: CASSEVRRGEQYF

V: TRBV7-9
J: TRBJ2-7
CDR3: CASSLTDEQYF

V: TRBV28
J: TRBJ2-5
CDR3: CASRGPEGTGIETQYF

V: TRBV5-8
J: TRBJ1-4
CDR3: CASSSREKLFF

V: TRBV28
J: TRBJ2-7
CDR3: CASKQMRVHEQYF

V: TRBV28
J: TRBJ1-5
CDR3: CASRIIGGSKSNQPQHF